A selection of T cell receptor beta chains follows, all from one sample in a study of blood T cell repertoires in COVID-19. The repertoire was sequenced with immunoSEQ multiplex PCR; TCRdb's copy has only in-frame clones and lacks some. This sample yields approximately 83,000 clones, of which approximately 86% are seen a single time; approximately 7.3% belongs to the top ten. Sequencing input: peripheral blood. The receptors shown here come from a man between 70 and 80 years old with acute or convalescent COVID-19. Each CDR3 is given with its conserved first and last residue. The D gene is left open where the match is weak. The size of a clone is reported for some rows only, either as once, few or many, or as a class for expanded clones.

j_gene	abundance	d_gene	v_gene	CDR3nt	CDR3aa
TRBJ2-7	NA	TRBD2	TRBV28	TGTGCCAGCAGTTTATGGGTACTAGCGGGAGGGGAGCAGTACTTC	CASSLWVLAGGEQYF
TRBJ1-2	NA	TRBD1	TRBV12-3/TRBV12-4	TGTGCCAGCAGTTTATCAGGGGGATATGGCTACACCTTC	CASSLSGGYGYTF
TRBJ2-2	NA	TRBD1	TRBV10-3	TGTGCCATCAGGACAGGGAAGTTCGGGGAGCTGTTTTTT	CAIRTGKFGELFF
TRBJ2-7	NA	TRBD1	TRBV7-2	TGTGCCAGCAAGAGGGGGCCCTACGAGCAGTACTTC	CASKRGPYEQYF
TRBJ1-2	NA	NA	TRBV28	TGTGCCAGCGCGAAAGGCCAGGGCGGATTCACCTATGGCTACACCTTC	CASAKGQGGFTYGYTF
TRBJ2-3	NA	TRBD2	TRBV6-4	TGTGCCAGCAGCCCGACCTCGTCTGGGACTAGAAGGTATTTT	CASSPTSSGTRRYF
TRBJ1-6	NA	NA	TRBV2	TGTGCCAGCAGTGCGGCGCAGGTAAAGTCACCCCTCCACTTT	CASSAAQVKSPLHF
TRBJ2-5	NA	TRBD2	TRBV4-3	TGCGCCAGCAGCCAAGGGCTCTTGCGGGGGGTAGAGACCCAGTACTTC	CASSQGLLRGVETQYF
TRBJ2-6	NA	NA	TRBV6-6	TGTGCCAGCAGTCCCTTCATCCGGACAGACTCTGGGGCCAACGTCCTGACTTTC	CASSPFIRTDSGANVLTF
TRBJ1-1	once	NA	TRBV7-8	TGTGCCAGCAGCTTCCCGGCGGGGGGCACTGAAGCTTTCTTT	CASSFPAGGTEAFF
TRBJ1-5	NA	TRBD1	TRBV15	TGTGCCACCAGCAGGGATACAGGGGGCGTTCAGCCCCAGCATTTT	CATSRDTGGVQPQHF
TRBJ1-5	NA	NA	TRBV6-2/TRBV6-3	TGTGCCAGCAGTTTTTCCCCCAACAATCAGCCCCAGCATTTT	CASSFSPNNQPQHF
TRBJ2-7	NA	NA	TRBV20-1	TGCAGTGCTAGGTCCAGGAGGGAGCAGTACTTC	CSARSRREQYF
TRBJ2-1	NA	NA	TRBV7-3	TGTGCCAGCAGCTTAAGCGGGGTGGGTAATGAGCAGTTCTTC	CASSLSGVGNEQFF
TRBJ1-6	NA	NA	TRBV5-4	TGTGCCAGCAGCTTGGCAGAAGATTCACCCCTCCACTTT	CASSLAEDSPLHF
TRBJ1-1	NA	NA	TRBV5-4	TGTGCCAGCAGCGCGGGGGGGGATTACACTGAAGCTTTCTTT	CASSAGGDYTEAFF
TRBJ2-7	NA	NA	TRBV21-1	TGTGCCAGCAGCAGAAACCGGGACAGCTCCTACGAGCAGTACTTC	CASSRNRDSSYEQYF
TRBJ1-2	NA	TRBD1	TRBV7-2	TGTGCCAGCAGCTTAGGACAGGGACGGGCCGATGGCTACACCTTC	CASSLGQGRADGYTF
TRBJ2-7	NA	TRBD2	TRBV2	TGTGCCAGCAGTAAAGAGGCTAGCGGGATCTACGAGCAGTACTTC	CASSKEASGIYEQYF
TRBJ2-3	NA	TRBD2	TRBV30	TGTGCCTGGAGTACGACTAGCGGGGGTTCCACAGATACGCAGTATTTT	CAWSTTSGGSTDTQYF
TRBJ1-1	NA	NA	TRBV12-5	TGTGCTAGTGGCAGCGGCGCCATTAAGTTCACTGAAGCTTTCTTT	CASGSGAIKFTEAFF
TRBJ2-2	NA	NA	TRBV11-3	TGTGCCAGCAGCTCCAGACTTACCTTCGGGGAGCTGTTTTTT	CASSSRLTFGELFF
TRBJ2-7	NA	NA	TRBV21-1	TGTGCCAGCAGCACGCTACATCAGGGATACGGCTCCTACGAGCAGTACTTC	CASSTLHQGYGSYEQYF
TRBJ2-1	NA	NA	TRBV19	TGTGCCAGTAGCCCCCGGTCCTACAATGAGCAGTTCTTC	CASSPRSYNEQFF
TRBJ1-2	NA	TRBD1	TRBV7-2	TGTGCCAGCAGCTTAGAGCAGGGGGCGCGGAGCTATGGCTACACCTTC	CASSLEQGARSYGYTF
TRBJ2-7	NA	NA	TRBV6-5	TGTGCCAGCTCCCGACGGAGCTCCTACGAGCAGTACTTC	CASSRRSSYEQYF
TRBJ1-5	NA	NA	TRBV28	TGTGCCAGCAGTCGATGGGACATCGAAAATCAGCCCCAGCATTTT	CASSRWDIENQPQHF
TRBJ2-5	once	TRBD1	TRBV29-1	TGCAGCGTAGGGACAGGGGGCCAAGAGACCCAGTACTTC	CSVGTGGQETQYF
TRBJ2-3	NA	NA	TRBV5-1	TGCGCCAGCAGCTTGGCCAGTCAGGGCACAGATACGCAGTATTTT	CASSLASQGTDTQYF
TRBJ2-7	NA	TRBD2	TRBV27	TGTGCCAGCAGTTTTAAGGCTTCCGGGACTACTACTTACGAGCAGTACTTC	CASSFKASGTTTYEQYF
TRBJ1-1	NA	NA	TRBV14	TGTGCCAGCAGTCGGGGGGGGACTGAAGCTTTCTTT	CASSRGGTEAFF
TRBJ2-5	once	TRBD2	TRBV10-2	TGCGCCAGCAGTGAGTCGTATTCAGCGGGGGGGCTCGAGACCCAGTACTTC	CASSESYSAGGLETQYF
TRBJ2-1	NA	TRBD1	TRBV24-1	TGTGCCACCAGTGAACGGGACAGGGAATTCTTC	CATSERDREFF
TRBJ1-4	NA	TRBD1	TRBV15	TGTGCCACCAGCAGAGTTGGGACAGCCAATGAAAAACTGTTTTTT	CATSRVGTANEKLFF
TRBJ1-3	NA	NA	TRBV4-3	TGCGCCAGCAGCCAAGATCCGCAGGGTGGAAACACCATATATTTT	CASSQDPQGGNTIYF
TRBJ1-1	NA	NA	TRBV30	TGTGCCTGGAGGTTCACAGGGCTTGAAGCTTTCTTT	CAWRFTGLEAFF
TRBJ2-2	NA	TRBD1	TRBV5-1	TGCGCCAGCAGCTTGGAAGGGGGCGTCACCGGGGAGCTGTTTTTT	CASSLEGGVTGELFF
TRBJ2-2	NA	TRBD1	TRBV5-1	TGCGCCAGCAGCTTGACAGGGACAGGGTCGACCGGGGAGCTGTTTTTT	CASSLTGTGSTGELFF
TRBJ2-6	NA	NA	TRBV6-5	TGTGCCAGCAGCCGGAGCTCTGGGGCCAACGTCCTGACTTTC	CASSRSSGANVLTF
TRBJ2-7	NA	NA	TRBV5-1	TGCGCCAGCAGCTTGCACGGGGGAGAATCTTACGAGCAGTACTTC	CASSLHGGESYEQYF
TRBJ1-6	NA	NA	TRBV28	TGTGCCAGCAGTTTATCCAGGGCGTGGGGGCTTTATAATTCACCCCTCCACTTT	CASSLSRAWGLYNSPLHF
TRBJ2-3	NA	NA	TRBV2	TGTGCCAGCAGGGCAGGGGCGGTAGATACGCAGTATTTT	CASRAGAVDTQYF
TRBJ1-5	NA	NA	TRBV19	TGTGCCAGTAGTTCCTCCCAAGGACAGAGTAGCAATCAGCCCCAGCATTTT	CASSSSQGQSSNQPQHF
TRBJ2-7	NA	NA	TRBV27	TGTGCCAGCTCACCGGGAGCTCCCTACGAGCAGTACTTC	CASSPGAPYEQYF
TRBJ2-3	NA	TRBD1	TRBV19	TGTGCCAGTAGTAAGACAGGGGCGACGCACACAGATACGCAGTATTTT	CASSKTGATHTDTQYF
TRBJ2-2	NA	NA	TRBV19	TGTGCCAGTAGTATTTCCCTCGCGAACACCGGGGAGCTGTTTTTT	CASSISLANTGELFF
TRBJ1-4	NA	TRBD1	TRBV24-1	TGTGCCACCAGTGACTCCCCAAGGGGGACAGCAACTAATGAAAAACTGTTTTTT	CATSDSPRGTATNEKLFF
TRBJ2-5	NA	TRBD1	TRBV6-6	TGTGCCAGCAGCCAGCCGGGACAGTCTCGGGAGACCCAGTACTTC	CASSQPGQSRETQYF
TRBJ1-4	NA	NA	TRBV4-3	TGCGCCAGCAGCCAAGATGTACAGGGCTCTCGGGAAAAACTGTTTTTT	CASSQDVQGSREKLFF
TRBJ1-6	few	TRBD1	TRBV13	TGTGCCAGCAGCGGGCGCCCGGGACAGGGGAATTCACCCCTCCACTTT	CASSGRPGQGNSPLHF
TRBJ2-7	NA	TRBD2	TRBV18	TGTGCCAGCTCACCACGGGAGGGAGTAGTCTACGAGCAGTACTTC	CASSPREGVVYEQYF
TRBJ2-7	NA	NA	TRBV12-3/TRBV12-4	TGTGCCAGCAGTTTAAGACAGGACCACGAGCAGTACTTC	CASSLRQDHEQYF
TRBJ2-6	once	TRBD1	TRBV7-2	TGTGCCAGCAGCTTCAGACGACAGGGAATTCACTCTGGGGCCAACGTCCTGACTTTC	CASSFRRQGIHSGANVLTF
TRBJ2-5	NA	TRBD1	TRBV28	TGTGCCAGCAGTGGGACAGGACCACAAGAGACCCAGTACTTC	CASSGTGPQETQYF
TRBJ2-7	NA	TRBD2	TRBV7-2	TGTGCCAGCAGCTGGGGACTAGCGGGGGTCTACGAGCAGTACTTC	CASSWGLAGVYEQYF